This TCR beta chain comes out of a study of technical replicates of blood from four donors. Libraries were prepared by immunoSEQ multiplex PCR; TCRdb keeps only in-frame clonotypes and omits some of them. The repertoire holds 56,000 or so clones, with 85% to 95% as singletons. This CDR3 contains 14 residues. Trimming cost V 3 bases and J 3 bases, with 11 bases left between them. The germline V gene has CDR1 SGHTA and CDR2 FQGNSA. The material sequenced was PBMCs. The receptor was isolated from a human donor in good health. Some clones in this sample may be carry-over from other donors' samples. The chain employs TRBV7-2 and TRBJ1-1; tentative D call: TRBD1 (5 bases). The CDR3 reads CASSFRRVDTEAFF. The CDR3, as DNA: TGTGCCAGCAGCTTTCGCAGGGTAGACACTGAAGCTTTCTTT.